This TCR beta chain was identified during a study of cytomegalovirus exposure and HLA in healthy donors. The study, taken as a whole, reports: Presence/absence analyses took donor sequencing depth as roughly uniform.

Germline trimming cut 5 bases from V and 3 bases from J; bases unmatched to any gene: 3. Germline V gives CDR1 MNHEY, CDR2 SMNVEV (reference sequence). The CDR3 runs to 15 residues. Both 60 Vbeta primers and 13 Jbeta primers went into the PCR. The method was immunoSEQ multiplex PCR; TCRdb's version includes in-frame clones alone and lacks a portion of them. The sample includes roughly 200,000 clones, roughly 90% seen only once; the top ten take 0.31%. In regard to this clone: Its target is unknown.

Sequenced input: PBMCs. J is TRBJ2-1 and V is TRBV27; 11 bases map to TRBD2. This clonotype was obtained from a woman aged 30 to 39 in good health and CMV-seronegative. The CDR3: CASSKGLAVYNEQFF. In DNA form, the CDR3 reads TGTGCCAGCAGTAAGGGACTAGCGGTCTACAATGAGCAGTTCTTC.